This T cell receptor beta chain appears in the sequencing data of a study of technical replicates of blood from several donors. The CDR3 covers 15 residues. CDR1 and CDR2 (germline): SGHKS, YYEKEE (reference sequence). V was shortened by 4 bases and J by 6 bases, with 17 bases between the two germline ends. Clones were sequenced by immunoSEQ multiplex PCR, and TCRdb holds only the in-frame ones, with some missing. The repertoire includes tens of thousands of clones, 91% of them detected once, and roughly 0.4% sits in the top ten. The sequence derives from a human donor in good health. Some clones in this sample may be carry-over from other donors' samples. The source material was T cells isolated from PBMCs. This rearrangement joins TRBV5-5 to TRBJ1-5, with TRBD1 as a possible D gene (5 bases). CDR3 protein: CASSPQGEMVQPQHF. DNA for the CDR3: TGTGCCAGCAGCCCACAAGGGGAAATGGTTCAGCCCCAGCATTTT.